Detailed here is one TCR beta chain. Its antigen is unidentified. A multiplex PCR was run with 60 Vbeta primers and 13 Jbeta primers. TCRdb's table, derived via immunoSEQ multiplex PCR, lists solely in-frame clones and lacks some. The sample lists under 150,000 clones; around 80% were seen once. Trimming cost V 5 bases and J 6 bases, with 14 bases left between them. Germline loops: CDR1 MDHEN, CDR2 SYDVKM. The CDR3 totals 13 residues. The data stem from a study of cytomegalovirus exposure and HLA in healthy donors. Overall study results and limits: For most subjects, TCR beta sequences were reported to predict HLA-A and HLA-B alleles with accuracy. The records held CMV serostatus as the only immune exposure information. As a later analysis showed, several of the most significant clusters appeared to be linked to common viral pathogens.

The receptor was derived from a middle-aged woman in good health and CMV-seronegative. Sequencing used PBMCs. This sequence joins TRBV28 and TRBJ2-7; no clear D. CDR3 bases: TGTGCCAGCAGTCGGTCGCGACACGGCGAGCAGTACTTC. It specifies CASSRSRHGEQYF.